This is a list of T cell receptor beta chains from one sample in a study of blood T cell repertoires in COVID-19. Assay: immunoSEQ multiplex PCR; the TCRdb copy retains only in-frame clones and omits some. The sample holds about 210,000 clones, more than 70% seen once. The sequencing input was peripheral blood. The receptors were gathered from a man over 45 with active or convalescent COVID-19. Both conserved end residues are part of each CDR3. Each record gives: D gene, V gene, clone size, J gene, CDR3 protein, CDR3 DNA. The D gene is left open where the match is weak. Only part of the rows carry a size: once, few, many, or a class if the clone is expanded.

>.|TRBV21-1|.|TRBJ2-3
CASPSGGAGDTQYF
TGTGCCAGCCCTAGCGGGGGGGCCGGGGATACGCAGTATTTT
>TRBD2|TRBV19|.|TRBJ2-5
CASSMGAGDFQETQYF
TGTGCCAGTAGTATGGGAGCGGGGGACTTCCAAGAGACCCAGTACTTC
>TRBD2|TRBV11-3|.|TRBJ2-5
CASSLGSGTSEQETQYF
TGTGCCAGCAGCTTAGGCTCCGGGACTAGCGAACAAGAGACCCAGTACTTC
>.|TRBV10-3|.|TRBJ1-2
CAIKGETGLGYTF
TGTGCCATCAAAGGGGAAACAGGGCTCGGCTACACCTTC
>TRBD1|TRBV29-1|.|TRBJ2-1
CSVVFGTVRYNEQFF
TGCAGCGTTGTATTTGGGACAGTTAGATACAATGAGCAGTTCTTC
>TRBD1|TRBV11-1|few|TRBJ1-1
CASSLAESGRGWNTEAFF
TGTGCCAGCAGCTTAGCGGAATCGGGCAGGGGGTGGAACACTGAAGCTTTCTTT
>TRBD1|TRBV6-5|once|TRBJ1-1
CASSYSNRGGTEAFF
TGTGCCAGCAGTTACTCGAACAGGGGGGGTACTGAAGCTTTCTTT
>.|TRBV19|.|TRBJ2-6
CASRARGRDSGANVLTF
TGTGCCAGTAGGGCGCGGGGCAGAGACTCTGGGGCCAACGTCCTGACTTTC
>TRBD1|TRBV6-1|.|TRBJ1-1
CASSEDRGPSTEAFF
TGTGCCAGCAGTGAAGACAGGGGGCCGAGCACTGAAGCTTTCTTT
>TRBD1|TRBV24-1|.|TRBJ2-2
CATSDIPGTANTGELFF
TGTGCCACCAGTGATATCCCCGGGACAGCGAACACCGGGGAGCTGTTTTTT
>.|TRBV7-9|.|TRBJ1-4
CASSPGTTNEKLFF
TGTGCCAGCAGCCCAGGGACAACTAATGAAAAACTGTTTTTT
>TRBD1|TRBV7-9|.|TRBJ2-1
CASSKGTGISYNEQFF
TGTGCCAGCAGCAAAGGGACAGGGATCTCCTACAATGAGCAGTTCTTC
>.|TRBV6-5|few|TRBJ1-1
CASSRVADTEAFF
TGTGCCAGCAGCCGCGTAGCGGACACTGAAGCTTTCTTT
>TRBD1|TRBV7-2|.|TRBJ1-6
CASSPNRGGDGATPLHF
TGTGCCAGCAGCCCTAACAGGGGAGGAGATGGGGCGACACCCCTCCACTTT
>.|TRBV10-3|.|TRBJ2-5
CATAYQETQYF
TGTGCCACCGCGTACCAAGAGACCCAGTACTTC
>.|TRBV4-1|once|TRBJ2-2
CASSQYPYTGELFF
TGCGCCAGCAGCCAATATCCCTACACCGGGGAGCTGTTTTTT
>.|TRBV10-3|.|TRBJ1-1
CAISEAHRNTEAFF
TGTGCCATCAGTGAGGCCCACAGGAACACTGAAGCTTTCTTT
>.|TRBV6-6|.|TRBJ1-2
CASSYRFRDGYTF
TGTGCCAGCAGTTACCGGTTCCGTGATGGCTACACCTTC
>.|TRBV24-1|few|TRBJ2-1
CATSAWAEKGDEQFF
TGTGCCACCAGTGCTTGGGCAGAGAAGGGGGATGAGCAGTTCTTC
>.|TRBV5-4|.|TRBJ2-7
CASSLGRDTGEQYF
TGTGCCAGCAGCTTGGGTAGGGACACCGGCGAGCAGTACTTC
>.|TRBV5-1|.|TRBJ2-3
CASSLDSGKSYF
TGCGCCAGCAGCTTGGACTCCGGGAAAAGCTATTTT
>TRBD1|TRBV6-5|.|TRBJ1-1
CASSRIPGQGNEAFF
TGTGCCAGCAGCCGGATCCCGGGACAGGGAAATGAAGCTTTCTTT
>TRBD1|TRBV28|.|TRBJ2-4
CASSEYRDRGIQYF
TGTGCCAGCAGTGAATACCGGGACAGGGGCATTCAGTACTTC
>TRBD2|TRBV9|.|TRBJ2-2
CASSVGLAENTGELFF
TGTGCCAGCAGCGTAGGGCTAGCGGAGAACACCGGGGAGCTGTTTTTT
>.|TRBV14|.|TRBJ1-3
CASSPRTDGNTIYF
TGTGCCAGCAGCCCACGGACAGATGGAAACACCATATATTTT
>TRBD1|TRBV5-1|.|TRBJ1-2
CASSLEVSGRGLDGYTF
TGCGCCAGCAGCCTTGAGGTATCTGGCAGGGGGCTCGATGGCTACACCTTC
>TRBD2|TRBV24-1|.|TRBJ2-1
CATSVGTSNNEQFF
TGTGCCACCAGTGTCGGGACTAGCAACAATGAGCAGTTCTTC